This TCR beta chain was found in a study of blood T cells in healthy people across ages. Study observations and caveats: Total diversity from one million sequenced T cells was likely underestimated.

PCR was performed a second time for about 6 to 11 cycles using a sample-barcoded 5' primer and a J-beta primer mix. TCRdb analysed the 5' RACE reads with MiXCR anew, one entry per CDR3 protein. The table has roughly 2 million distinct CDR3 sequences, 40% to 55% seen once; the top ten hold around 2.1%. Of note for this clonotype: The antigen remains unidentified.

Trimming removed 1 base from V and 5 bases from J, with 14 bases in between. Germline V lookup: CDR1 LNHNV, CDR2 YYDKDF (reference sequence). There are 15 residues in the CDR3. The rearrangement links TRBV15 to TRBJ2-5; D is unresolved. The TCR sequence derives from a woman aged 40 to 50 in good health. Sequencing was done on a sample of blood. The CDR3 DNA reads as TGTGCCACCAGCAGAGTCAAGGGTGGGTGGGAGACCCAGTACTTC. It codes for CATSRVKGGWETQYF.